This entry lists 18 T cell receptor beta chains sequenced from one sample in a study of T-cell memory formation after mild COVID-19. MiXCR, run by TCRdb on the 5' RACE reads, gives a single entry per CDR3 protein. The table lists roughly 400,000 distinct CDR3 sequences, around 24% of them singletons. Specimen: PBMCs or a T cell subset sorted from them (not recorded which). The source is an adult woman who had mild COVID-19 (a few samples of this study predate the infection). Cell type and time point are not known.

The CDR3 sequence is CAWSVAGTGNSPLHF. The CDR3 DNA follows: TGTGCCTGGAGCGTCGCCGGGACAGGGAATTCACCCCTCCACTTT. This chain links TRBV30 with TRBJ1-6; 9 bases line up with TRBD1. The trim removed 3 bases at V and 7 bases at J, leaving 7 bases unmatched. The CDR3 contains 15 residues. Looked up from germline, CDR1 is GTSNPN and CDR2 is SVGIG (reference sequence). The full variable domain, rest sourced from reference TRBV30 and TRBJ1-6, is SQTIHQWPATLVQPVGSPLSLECTVEGTSNPNLYWYRQAAGRGLQLLFYSVGIGQISSEVPQNLSASRPQDRQFILSSKKLLLSDSGFYLCAWSVAGTGNSPLHFGNGTRLTVT.

There are a few counts of this clonotype. The CDR3 region has the DNA TGTGCCCGACCGGGACAGGGGAAAGAGACCCAGTACTTC. Translating gives CARPGQGKETQYF. V is TRBV10-3 and J is TRBJ2-5, with 10 nucleotides matching TRBD1. V shed 11 bases, J shed 3 bases, and the junction held 6 bases outside the gene matches. CDR3 length equals 13 residues. The V gene's germline CDR1 is ENHRY and CDR2 SYGVKD.

This clonotype has only a few counts. The rearrangement joins TRBV4-3 to TRBJ2-7, with D unresolved. Germline values: CDR1 LGHNA, CDR2 YSLEER. The CDR3 consists of 14 residues. The V gene lost 3 bases and the J gene lost 5 bases, with 14 bases spanning the gap. The CDR3 here is CASSQGPAPDEQYF. The CDR3 bases are TGCGCCAGCAGCCAGGGCCCCGCCCCAGACGAGCAGTACTTC.

This clonotype was seen a few times. The chain carries TRBV5-6 and TRBJ1-1; 7 bases map to TRBD1. The junction had 9 bases not matched to a gene; V was cut back by 4 bases and J by 3 bases. This CDR3 has 15 amino acids. Germline CDR1 and CDR2: SGHDT and YYEEEE. The CDR3 protein is CASSPGPTGYTEAFF. The DNA for the CDR3 is TGTGCCAGCAGCCCGGGTCCGACAGGGTACACTGAAGCTTTCTTT.

This clonotype was seen a handful of times. The chain uses TRBV29-1 and TRBJ1-5, with D possibly matching TRBD1 (5 bases). V was trimmed by 4 bases and J by 4 bases, leaving 11 bases between them. The CDR3 extends over 13 amino acids. CDR1 and CDR2 (germline): SQVTM, ANQGSEA. The CDR3 here is CSVVGDLNQPQHF. The CDR3 nucleotides are TGCAGCGTTGTCGGGGACCTTAATCAGCCCCAGCATTTT.

V and J are TRBV5-1 and TRBJ2-7; 9 positions match TRBD1. The germline V gene has CDR1 SGHRS and CDR2 YFSETQ. Trimming took 4 bases from V and 5 from J; bases not matched to a gene: 7. This CDR3 is 14 amino acids long. The CDR3 reads CASSPGTGWDEQYF. The CDR3 DNA is TGCGCCAGCAGCCCCGGGACAGGGTGGGACGAGCAGTACTTC. Full variable domain (missing parts from reference TRBV5-1 and TRBJ2-7): KAGVTQTPRYLIKTRGQQVTLSCSPISGHRSVSWYQQTPGQGLQFLFEYFSETQRNKGNFPGRFSGRQFSNSRSEMNVSTLELGDSALYLCASSPGTGWDEQYFGPGTRLTVT.

The chain employs TRBV7-6 and TRBJ2-7, with unresolved D. V dropped 4 bases and J dropped 6 bases, with 22 bases sitting between them. Per germline, CDR1 SGHVS and CDR2 FNYEAQ. CDR3 size: 16 residues. The CDR3 spells CASSSNHTIEDFEQYF. CDR3 nucleotide sequence: TGTGCCAGCAGCTCCAACCACACCATCGAAGATTTCGAGCAGTACTTC.

The J gene is TRBJ2-7, the V gene TRBV5-6; the match to TRBD2 covers 8 bases. CDR3 length: 15 amino acids. Trimming took 4 bases from V and 6 from J; bases not matched to a gene: 12. Germline V gene lookup returns CDR1 SGHDT and CDR2 YYEEEE. CDR3 nucleotide sequence: TGTGCCAGCAGCCAACTTACTAGCGGAAGCGGCGAGCAGTACTTC. Translated, it gives CASSQLTSGSGEQYF.

The V call is TRBV5-1, the J call TRBJ2-2; no reliable D call. The CDR3 covers 11 residues. Germline CDR1 and CDR2: SGHRS and YFSETQ. V gave up 7 bases and J gave up 3 bases, with 4 bases separating them. In DNA, the CDR3 is TGCGCCAGCGTAGACACCGGGGAGCTGTTTTTT. It is translated as CASVDTGELFF.

The chain uses TRBV30 and TRBJ2-1; TRBD2 matches 9 bases. V trimming: 4 bases; J trimming: 5 bases; junction bases outside the gene matches: 15. Germline V gene sequence: CDR1 GTSNPN, CDR2 SVGIG (reference sequence). The CDR3 runs 17 residues. As DNA, the CDR3 is TGTGCCTGGACGTCGGCGGGAGGGCCACGGGCCGACAATGAGCAGTTCTTC. It specifies CAWTSAGGPRADNEQFF.

The CDR3 loop is CASGLGPRSETQYF. The CDR3 DNA reads TGTGCTAGTGGTTTGGGCCCTAGGTCTGAGACCCAGTACTTC. The chain recombines TRBV12-5 with TRBJ2-5; no clear D. Between the trimmed V and J ends, which lost 1 base and 5 bases, there was a span of 11 bases. CDR1 and CDR2 from the germline V gene are LGHNT and FRNRAP. This CDR3 is built from 14 residues.

V and J are TRBV4-1 and TRBJ1-1; D is possibly TRBD1 (5 bases). Trimming removed 5 bases from V and 1 base from J, with 11 bases in between. Germline CDR1 MGHRA, CDR2 YSYEKL. The length of the CDR3 is 14 residues. The CDR3 here is CASSKTTGNTEAFF. The CDR3 DNA reads TGCGCCAGCAGCAAGACTACAGGGAACACTGAAGCTTTCTTT.

This chain connects TRBV7-9 to TRBJ1-5; TRBD1 agrees at 11 bases. This CDR3 comprises 15 residues. CDR1 and CDR2 from the germline V gene are SEHNR and FQNEAQ (reference sequence). J gave up 9 bases and V 3 bases, and 7 bases lay outside the gene matches. The CDR3 loop is CASSFATGTGGPQHF. The CDR3 region has the DNA TGTGCCAGCAGCTTCGCGACCGGGACAGGGGGGCCCCAGCATTTT.

This clonotype appeared a few times. The chain combines TRBV12-3 or TRBV12-4 with TRBJ1-5, with a weak D call TRBD1 (5 bases). This CDR3 region has 17 residues. With 1 base removed from V and 4 bases from J, the gap between germline ends came to 17 bases. The CDR3 region is CASSLVFSWGSNQPQHF. The CDR3 DNA reads TGTGCCAGCAGTTTAGTCTTTTCATGGGGCTCGAATCAGCCCCAGCATTTT.

This clonotype has only a few counts. This sequence joins TRBV27 and TRBJ2-1; the D gene is possibly TRBD1 (6 bases). The V and J ends lost 3 bases and 3 bases respectively, with 9 bases between them. The CDR3 has 14 amino acids. Germline loops: CDR1 MNHEY, CDR2 SMNVEV (reference sequence). Here the CDR3 reads CASSFRQVYNEQFF. In DNA, the CDR3 is TGTGCCAGCAGTTTCCGACAGGTCTACAATGAGCAGTTCTTC.

The chain employs TRBV13 and TRBJ2-7; D is possibly TRBD2 (6 bases). CDR3 size: 15 residues. The V end lost 0 bases, the J end lost 4 bases, and 13 bases lay between the germline ends. Germline lookup yields CDR1 PRHDT and CDR2 FYEKMQ (reference sequence). The CDR3 DNA is TGTGCCAGCAGCTTAGGTGGGAGGAGAGGATACGAGCAGTACTTC. This encodes CASSLGGRRGYEQYF.

The chain couples TRBV24-1 to TRBJ2-5; TRBD1 might be the D (5 bases). The CDR3 is 16 amino acids. Trimming left V 0 bases short and J 3 bases short, with 13 bases between. Germline assignment: CDR1 KGHDR and CDR2 SFDVKD. DNA for the CDR3: TGTGCCACCAGTGATTTGGAGTTTGCAGGGAAAGAGACCCAGTACTTC. Protein: CATSDLEFAGKETQYF.

This chain uses TRBV11-2 with TRBJ2-7; possible D gene TRBD1, 6 bases. The CDR3 contains 17 residues. V lost 3 bases, J lost 3 bases, and 21 bases lay in between. Germline assignment: CDR1 SGHAT and CDR2 FQNNGV. The CDR3 DNA sequence: TGTGCCAGCAGCTTTGATGAAGGGTGGGACAAACTCTACGAGCAGTACTTC. Its translation: CASSFDEGWDKLYEQYF.